The source of this T cell receptor beta chain is a study of blood T cell repertoires in COVID-19. About the research overall: T cells, B-cell-depleted T cells, or PBMCs supplied cDNA or gDNA.

CDR3 length: 15 residues. Germline assignment: CDR1 SGHNT and CDR2 YYREEE (reference sequence). V was pared by 1 base and J by 7 bases, with 10 bases of the junction left unmatched. The repertoire was sequenced with immunoSEQ multiplex PCR; TCRdb's copy has only in-frame clones and lacks some. The sample carries roughly 76,000 clones, roughly 90% recorded once. The V and J genes are TRBV5-4 and TRBJ1-2, with 7 bases that match TRBD1. The sample comprised peripheral blood. This clonotype was sampled from a man aged 70 or older with active or convalescent COVID-19. CDR3 nucleotides: TGTGCCAGCAGCTTGCAGTTAGGAGGGGGCGGTGGCTACACCTTC. Translating it yields CASSLQLGGGGGYTF.